This T cell receptor (beta chain) was sequenced during a study of CD8+ T cells in alopecia areata. Study-wide points: An increase in clonality over normal scalp was evident in lesional scalp, especially alopecia totalis/universalis. There were also resident alphabeta T cells of normal skin sequenced in scalp samples. Clarity of TCR sharing across patients fell short of that in mice, possibly HLA-related.

Once RNA had been extracted, it was reverse transcribed into cDNA to act as the sequencing template. Profiling relied on immunoSEQ multiplex PCR, and the TCRdb table lists in-frame clones only, not all of them. The sample lists over 150,000 clones, approximately 53% occurring once. V was pared by 11 bases and J by 3 bases, with 3 bases of the junction left unmatched. The germline CDR1 and CDR2 sequences are MGHRA and YSYEKL. CDR3 length: 11 residues. Starting from PBMCs, sorting isolated CD4+ and CD8+ T cells. Details on this clone: What it binds is unknown.

The sequencing input was CD8+ T cells sorted from blood. The chain joins TRBV4-1 to TRBJ2-5, with TRBD2 matching over 7 bases. This TCR derives from a human donor in good health. Here the CDR3 reads CADRGEETQYF. The CDR3 DNA reads TGCGCCGACCGGGGGGAAGAGACCCAGTACTTC.